This T cell receptor beta chain emerged from a study of blood T cell repertoires in COVID-19. Study in general: Collection of acute and convalescent COVID-19 samples took place in the United States, Italy and Spain.

This clone was counted many times. Trimming stripped 4 bases from V and 1 base from J, with 15 bases between. The CDR3 extends over 15 amino acids. The germline V gene has CDR1 SQVTM and CDR2 ANQGSEA. Sequenced by immunoSEQ multiplex PCR; TCRdb stores in-frame clones only, minus some. The sample records around 230,000 clones, 75% to 90% being singletons. This TCR came from a woman aged 55-69 years with active or convalescent COVID-19. The source material was peripheral blood. The chain recombines TRBV29-1 with TRBJ2-3, with D maybe TRBD2 (5 bases). CDR3 amino acids: CSVGIRAGGTDTQYF. The CDR3 nucleotides are TGCAGCGTTGGAATTCGGGCCGGGGGCACAGATACGCAGTATTTT.